This paragraph reports one T cell receptor beta chain. The antigen remains undetermined. These data are taken from a study of regulatory and conventional T cells in RAG deficiency. Notes on the study in general: Omenn syndrome and CID/AS patients had approximately 100-fold fewer unique Treg TCR beta sequences, versus about 10-fold elsewhere. RAG-deficient patients showed markedly lower Shannon entropy and higher Simpson indices than control T-cell subsets. Shorter CDR3s in all patient subsets; >85% Treg-Tconv overlap in Omenn.

This CDR3 region has 15 residues. J was trimmed by 6 bases and V by 4 bases; bases with no gene match: 12. CDR1 is SGHRS and CDR2 is YFSETQ in the germline V gene. Sequencing used immunoSEQ multiplex PCR; TCRdb keeps in-frame clones, though not all of them. The sample holds tens of thousands of clones, approximately 89% seen once. This sample also belongs to another study, concerning regulatory T cells. That publication notes: The PCR used 52 TRBV and 13 TRBJ primers.

This TCR was sampled from a human donor in good health. This chain uses TRBV5-1 with TRBJ1-2; 7 bases map to TRBD1. Sequenced input: CD8+ T cells sorted from blood. Here the CDR3 DNA reads TGCGCCAGCAGCCAGATCTCAGGGGGTGCGGATGGCTACACCTTC. This translates into CASSQISGGADGYTF.